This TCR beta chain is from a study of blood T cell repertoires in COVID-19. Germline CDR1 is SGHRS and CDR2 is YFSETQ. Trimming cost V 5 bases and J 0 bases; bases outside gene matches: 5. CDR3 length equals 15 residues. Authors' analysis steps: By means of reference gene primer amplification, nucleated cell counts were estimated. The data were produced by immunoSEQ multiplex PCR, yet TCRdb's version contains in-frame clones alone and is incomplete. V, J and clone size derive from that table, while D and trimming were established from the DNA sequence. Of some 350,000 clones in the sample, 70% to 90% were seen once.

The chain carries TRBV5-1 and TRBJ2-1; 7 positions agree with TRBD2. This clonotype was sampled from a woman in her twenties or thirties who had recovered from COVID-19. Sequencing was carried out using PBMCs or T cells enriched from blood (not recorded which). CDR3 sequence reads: CASSPLAVSYNEQFF. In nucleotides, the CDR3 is TGCGCCAGCAGTCCCCTAGCGGTCTCCTACAATGAGCAGTTCTTC.